This record covers a single TCR beta chain. Its antigen is as yet unknown. This sample is drawn from a study of shared clonotypes between healthy human individuals. Notes on the study in general: Clonotypes shared by all four donors outscored non-shared clonotypes in generation probability. Researchers sampled only blood; tissue repertoires likely differ.

Trimming shortened V by 4 bases and J by 0 bases, and 6 bases separated the two germline ends. The CDR3 covers 13 residues. From germline, CDR1 is SGHTA and CDR2 FQGTGA. Clones were sequenced by immunoSEQ multiplex PCR, and TCRdb holds only the in-frame ones, with some missing. The table records some 2 million clones, 95% of them present only once. This chain joins TRBV7-3 and TRBJ1-1; D remains unclear. This TCR was recovered from a man aged 18 to 30 in good health. Sequenced sample: naive CD4+ T cells sorted from blood. Sample subset: CD45RA+ positively selected. The CDR3 sequence: CASSSSVNTEAFF. The CDR3 DNA follows: TGTGCCAGCAGCTCCTCAGTGAACACTGAAGCTTTCTTT. The variable domain in full, completed from reference TRBV7-3 and TRBJ1-1, reads GAGVSQTPSNKVTEKGKYVELRCDPISGHTALYWYRQSLGQGPEFLIYFQGTGAADDSGLPNDRFFAVRPEGSVSTLKIQRTERGDSAVYLCASSSSVNTEAFFGQGTRLTVV.